The 14 T cell receptor beta chains below come from one sample, sequenced in a study of cytomegalovirus exposure and HLA in healthy donors. The PCR was carried out with 60 Vbeta primers and 13 Jbeta primers. The table came from immunoSEQ multiplex PCR; TCRdb's copy has only in-frame clones and leaves some out. The sample lists about 150,000 clones, 60% to 85% occurring once. The sample consisted of PBMCs. These receptors all stem from a woman aged 40 to 55 in good health and CMV-seropositive.

V gene TRBV7-6 combines with J gene TRBJ1-4; 7 bases map to TRBD1. This CDR3 spans 14 amino acids. V lost 3 bases, J lost 8 bases, and 6 bases stayed unmatched. From germline, CDR1 is SGHVS and CDR2 FNYEAQ. CDR3 region: CASSFRQGREKLFF. CDR3 DNA sequence: TGTGCCAGCAGCTTTAGACAGGGTCGAGAAAAACTGTTTTTT.

V usage is TRBV27 and J usage is TRBJ1-6; D might be TRBD1 (6 bases). V dropped 6 bases and J dropped 10 bases, with 16 bases sitting between them. Germline values: CDR1 MNHEY, CDR2 SMNVEV (reference sequence). The CDR3 is made up of 14 amino acids. As DNA, the CDR3 is TGTGCCAGCAGGCAAAACCGGGACACATCACCCCTCCACTTT. Its translation: CASRQNRDTSPLHF.

In its sample, this clone was seen a few times. The chain has TRBV2 and TRBJ2-5, with a possible D match to TRBD1 (6 bases). This CDR3 is built from 13 residues. From germline, CDR1 is SNHLY and CDR2 FYNNEI. V dropped 7 bases and J dropped 1 base, with 10 bases sitting between them. CDR3 coding DNA: TGTGCCAGCAAACAGGGTACCCAAGAGACCCAGTACTTC. Its protein product is CASKQGTQETQYF.

This clone was found a few times. The chain combines TRBV4-1 with TRBJ1-2; weak D call: TRBD1 (5 bases). The CDR3 covers 14 residues. Per germline, CDR1 MGHRA and CDR2 YSYEKL. The V and J ends lost 4 bases and 8 bases respectively, with 17 bases between them. The CDR3 sequence: CASSRTTGLLGYTF. The CDR3 DNA reads as TGCGCCAGCAGCCGCACAACAGGCCTACTGGGCTACACCTTC.

The chain recombines TRBV15 with TRBJ1-1; D unresolved. This CDR3 has 14 amino acids. V dropped 3 bases and J dropped 6 bases, with 14 bases sitting between them. Germline CDR1 and CDR2: LNHNV and YYDKDF (reference sequence). In nucleotides, the CDR3 is TGTGCCACCAGCAGCGTCGAGCCTACCCCTGAAGCTTTCTTT. Its protein product is CATSSVEPTPEAFF.

The CDR3 nucleotides read TGTGCCAGCAGTGAAGGGACAGCGAATCAGCCCCAGCATTTT. Protein product: CASSEGTANQPQHF. V is TRBV6-5 and J is TRBJ1-5, with 7 bases aligning to TRBD1. Germline values: CDR1 MNHEY, CDR2 SVGAGI. V lost 5 bases and J lost 4; bases outside the gene matches: 5. The CDR3 length is 14 residues.

Note on this clone: The junction differs from germline at one of its ends, possibly a read error. This chain uses TRBV7-9 with TRBJ1-4; D unclear. CDR3 length: 15 residues. Germline V gives CDR1 SEHNR, CDR2 FQNEAQ (reference sequence). As DNA, the CDR3 is TGTTCCAGCAGCTTAGGGTCGGAGACTAATGAAAAACTGTTTTTT. Translating gives CSSSLGSETNEKLFF.

The CDR3 spells CASSIDGGLQPQHF. CDR3 bases: TGTGCCAGTAGTATAGATGGGGGGTTGCAGCCCCAGCATTTT. This sequence joins TRBV19 and TRBJ1-5, with D tentatively TRBD1 (5 bases). This CDR3 is built from 14 residues. CDR1 LNHDA and CDR2 SQIVND come from the germline V gene (reference sequence). Trimming shortened V by 0 bases and J by 7 bases, and 10 bases separated the two germline ends.

As for this clone: Other nucleotide sequences from this sample produce the same CDR3. The genes are TRBV11-2 and TRBJ1-2; 12 bases are a match to TRBD1. The CDR3 totals 15 residues. V gave up 5 bases and J gave up 6 bases; unmatched junction bases: 7. Germline V lookup: CDR1 SGHAT, CDR2 FQNNGV. DNA of the CDR3: TGTGCCAGCAGCGCCGGGACAGGGGGCCTTAATGGCTACACCTTC. It yields the protein CASSAGTGGLNGYTF. Based on the CDR3 plus reference TRBV11-2 and TRBJ1-2, the full variable domain is EAGVAQSPRYKIIEKRQSVAFWCNPISGHATLYWYQQILGQGPKLLIQFQNNGVVDDSQLPKDRFSAERLKGVDSTLKIQPAKLEDSAVYLCASSAGTGGLNGYTFGSGTRLTVV.

The J gene is TRBJ1-2, the V gene TRBV30; tentative D call: TRBD1 (5 bases). Germline values: CDR1 GTSNPN, CDR2 SVGIG (reference sequence). This CDR3 has 14 residues. V was clipped by 4 bases and J by 2 bases, with 14 bases between them. The CDR3 loop is CAWNRQLGNYGYTF. As DNA, the CDR3 is TGTGCCTGGAACCGACAGCTGGGGAACTATGGCTACACCTTC.

V and J are TRBV7-7 and TRBJ2-5; 9 bases map to TRBD1. CDR1 is SSHAT and CDR2 is FNYEAQ in the germline V gene (reference sequence). The CDR3 length is 15 residues. The V gene end was trimmed by 5 bases and the J gene end by 4 bases; junction bases not matched to a gene: 8. The CDR3 region is CASSIQGAGGETQYF. The CDR3 coding sequence is TGTGCCAGCAGCATACAGGGGGCAGGAGGAGAGACCCAGTACTTC.

The chain links TRBV2 to TRBJ2-2; tentative D call: TRBD2 (5 bases). Per germline, CDR1 SNHLY and CDR2 FYNNEI. The CDR3 is 15 residues long. Trimming cost V 3 bases and J 6 bases, with 14 bases left between them. CDR3 coding DNA: TGTGCCAGCAGTGATTCTTCGGGATTTGCCGGGGAGCTGTTTTTT. This encodes CASSDSSGFAGELFF.

The chain combines TRBV6-5 with TRBJ2-7, with 7 bases matching TRBD1. The trim removed 6 bases at V and 7 bases at J, leaving 15 bases unmatched. Per the germline V gene, CDR1 is MNHEY and CDR2 is SVGAGI. The CDR3 has 15 residues. CDR3 in DNA: TGTGCCAGCAGAGGGGACAGAGTCAGGGGTAGGGAGCAGTACTTC. This encodes CASRGDRVRGREQYF.

V gene TRBV21-1 combines with J gene TRBJ2-7; the table's D call of TRBD1 was not tested on the DNA. TRBV21-1 is described as a pseudogene. The CDR3 has 18 amino acids. This chain's CDR3 is CASSKVRLESRTVNEQYF. CDR3 DNA: TGTGCCAGCAGCAAAGTTCGCCTTGAGTCGAGGACAGTCAACGAGCAGTACTTC.